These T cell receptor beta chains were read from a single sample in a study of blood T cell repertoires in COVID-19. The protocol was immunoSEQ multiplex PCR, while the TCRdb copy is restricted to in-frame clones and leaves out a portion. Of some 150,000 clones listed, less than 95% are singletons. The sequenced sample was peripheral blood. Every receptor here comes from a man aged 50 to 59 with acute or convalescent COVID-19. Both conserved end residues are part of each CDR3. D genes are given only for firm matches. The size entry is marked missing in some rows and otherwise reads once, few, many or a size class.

CDR3 DNA: TGTGCCAGCAGATCGACTCACTCCTACGAGCAGTACTTC
CDR3 protein: CASRSTHSYEQYF
clone size: once
D gene: -
V gene: TRBV28
J gene: TRBJ2-7

CDR3 DNA: TGTGCCACCAGTGCGGGGAAGAACACTGAAGCTTTCTTT
CDR3 protein: CATSAGKNTEAFF
clone size: -
D gene: -
V gene: TRBV24-1
J gene: TRBJ1-1

CDR3 DNA: TGCAGCGTTGAACCGGGGGGACAGGGGCCCTACGAGCAGTACTTC
CDR3 protein: CSVEPGGQGPYEQYF
clone size: -
D gene: TRBD1
V gene: TRBV29-1
J gene: TRBJ2-7

CDR3 DNA: TGTGCCAGCAGTCAAGACAGGAGCAATCAGCCCCAGCATTTT
CDR3 protein: CASSQDRSNQPQHF
clone size: once
D gene: -
V gene: TRBV2
J gene: TRBJ1-5

CDR3 DNA: TGTGCCACCAGTGATTTAGGCAGGACGCAGTATTTT
CDR3 protein: CATSDLGRTQYF
clone size: -
D gene: -
V gene: TRBV24-1
J gene: TRBJ2-3

CDR3 DNA: TGTGCCATCACTGGACAGGGGATTGGCTATGGCTACACCTTC
CDR3 protein: CAITGQGIGYGYTF
clone size: -
D gene: TRBD1
V gene: TRBV10-3
J gene: TRBJ1-2

CDR3 DNA: TGTGCCAGCAAACAGGCTGGGGCCAACGTCCTGACTTTC
CDR3 protein: CASKQAGANVLTF
clone size: -
D gene: -
V gene: TRBV27
J gene: TRBJ2-6

CDR3 DNA: TGTGCCAGTAGTATGACAGGGGCGGAAGGAGAGACCCAGTACTTC
CDR3 protein: CASSMTGAEGETQYF
clone size: -
D gene: TRBD1
V gene: TRBV19
J gene: TRBJ2-5

CDR3 DNA: TGTGCCAGCAGCTTGCGGGGGCCTCAGGGGCCGAACAGGGTCGCCGGGGAGCTGTTTTTT
CDR3 protein: CASSLRGPQGPNRVAGELFF
clone size: -
D gene: -
V gene: TRBV11-3
J gene: TRBJ2-2

CDR3 DNA: TGTGCCAGCAGCAAGACAGGGTTCGTCGAGCAGTACTTC
CDR3 protein: CASSKTGFVEQYF
clone size: -
D gene: TRBD1
V gene: TRBV7-2
J gene: TRBJ2-7

CDR3 DNA: TGTGCCAGCAGCCAAGATCGTAGCGGGAGCTACGAGCAGTACTTC
CDR3 protein: CASSQDRSGSYEQYF
clone size: -
D gene: TRBD2
V gene: TRBV3-1/TRBV3-2
J gene: TRBJ2-7

CDR3 DNA: TGTGCCAGCATGGTGGCCCCCGATAATCAGCCCCAGCATTTT
CDR3 protein: CASMVAPDNQPQHF
clone size: once
D gene: -
V gene: TRBV28
J gene: TRBJ1-5

CDR3 DNA: TGTGCCAGCAGTTCTAGTGGAGGGAGTGTGTACTTC
CDR3 protein: CASSSSGGSVYF
clone size: -
D gene: -
V gene: TRBV6-6
J gene: TRBJ2-7

CDR3 DNA: TGTGCCAGCAGCTTGTTAACAGGCAATCAGCCCCAGCATTTT
CDR3 protein: CASSLLTGNQPQHF
clone size: -
D gene: -
V gene: TRBV5-5
J gene: TRBJ1-5

CDR3 DNA: TGTGCCAGCAGTTCCCCGGAGGGACAGGGGCCTTATAGCAATCAGCCCCAGCATTTT
CDR3 protein: CASSSPEGQGPYSNQPQHF
clone size: once
D gene: TRBD1
V gene: TRBV28
J gene: TRBJ1-5

CDR3 DNA: TGTGCCAGCAGCTTGCGGGACAGGGTATCAAGCGGCTACACCTTC
CDR3 protein: CASSLRDRVSSGYTF
clone size: -
D gene: TRBD1
V gene: TRBV5-6
J gene: TRBJ1-2

CDR3 DNA: TGTGCCAGCAGTTTATTGGCAACCAGGGGATCCTACGAGCAGTACTTC
CDR3 protein: CASSLLATRGSYEQYF
clone size: once
D gene: -
V gene: TRBV28
J gene: TRBJ2-7

CDR3 DNA: TGTGCCAGCAGCCAAATGCCGGGGAACAATGAGCAGTTCTTC
CDR3 protein: CASSQMPGNNEQFF
clone size: -
D gene: -
V gene: TRBV3-1/TRBV3-2
J gene: TRBJ2-1

CDR3 DNA: TGCGCCAGCAGTGTAGCGGGAGCCATGAATGAGCAGTTCTTC
CDR3 protein: CASSVAGAMNEQFF
clone size: once
D gene: TRBD2
V gene: TRBV10-2
J gene: TRBJ2-1

CDR3 DNA: TGTGCCAGCAGCTCTAGCGGGCAATTTGGGGAGCTGTTTTTT
CDR3 protein: CASSSSGQFGELFF
clone size: -
D gene: TRBD2
V gene: TRBV7-8
J gene: TRBJ2-2

CDR3 DNA: TGTGCCAGTAGTATACCGGATTCAATAGCGGGGCTTAGCCAAAACATTCAGTACTTC
CDR3 protein: CASSIPDSIAGLSQNIQYF
clone size: -
D gene: TRBD2
V gene: TRBV19
J gene: TRBJ2-4

CDR3 DNA: TGCGCCAGCAGCCAATTAGCGGGGATGTACAATGAGCAGTTCTTC
CDR3 protein: CASSQLAGMYNEQFF
clone size: -
D gene: TRBD2
V gene: TRBV4-1
J gene: TRBJ2-1

CDR3 DNA: TGTGCCAGCAACAAGGGAGTGAGCCCAACCAATTCACCCCTCCACTTT
CDR3 protein: CASNKGVSPTNSPLHF
clone size: -
D gene: -
V gene: TRBV7-2
J gene: TRBJ1-6

CDR3 DNA: TGTGCCAATACCAGAAGGGGCGGAAACACCATATATTTT
CDR3 protein: CANTRRGGNTIYF
clone size: -
D gene: -
V gene: TRBV13
J gene: TRBJ1-3

CDR3 DNA: TGTGCCAGTAGTATCTGGCCACGCCGTGGCTACACCTTC
CDR3 protein: CASSIWPRRGYTF
clone size: few
D gene: -
V gene: TRBV19
J gene: TRBJ1-2

CDR3 DNA: TGTGCCAGCAGCGTAGGGGGACAGGGTAGCGAGCAGTACTTC
CDR3 protein: CASSVGGQGSEQYF
clone size: -
D gene: TRBD1
V gene: TRBV9
J gene: TRBJ2-7

CDR3 DNA: TGTGCGGCCGGCTCCTACAATGAGCAGTTCTTC
CDR3 protein: CAAGSYNEQFF
clone size: -
D gene: -
V gene: TRBV20-1
J gene: TRBJ2-1

CDR3 DNA: TGTGCCAGTAGTATAAGCAGGGCCACTAATGAAAAACTGTTTTTT
CDR3 protein: CASSISRATNEKLFF
clone size: -
D gene: -
V gene: TRBV19
J gene: TRBJ1-4